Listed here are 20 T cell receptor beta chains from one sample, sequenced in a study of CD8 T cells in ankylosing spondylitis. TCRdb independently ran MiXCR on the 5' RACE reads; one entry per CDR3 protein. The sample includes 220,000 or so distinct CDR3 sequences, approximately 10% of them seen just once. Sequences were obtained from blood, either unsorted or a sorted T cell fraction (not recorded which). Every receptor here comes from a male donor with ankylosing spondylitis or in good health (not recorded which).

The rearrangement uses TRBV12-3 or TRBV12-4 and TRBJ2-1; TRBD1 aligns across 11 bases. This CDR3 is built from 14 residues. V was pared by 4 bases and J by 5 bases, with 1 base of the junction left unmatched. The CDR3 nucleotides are TGTGCCAGCAGTTGGACAGGGGGCCACAATGAGCAGTTCTTC. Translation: CASSWTGGHNEQFF.

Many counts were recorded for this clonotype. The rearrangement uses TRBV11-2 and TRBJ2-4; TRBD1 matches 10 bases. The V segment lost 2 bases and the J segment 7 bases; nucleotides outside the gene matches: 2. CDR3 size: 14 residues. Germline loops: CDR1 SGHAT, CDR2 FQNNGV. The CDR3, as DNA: TGTGCCAGCAGCTTAACGACAGGGGGCAACATTCAGTACTTC. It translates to CASSLTTGGNIQYF.

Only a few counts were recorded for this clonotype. The CDR3 here is CSVFTGGGSYEQYF. As DNA, the CDR3 is TGCAGCGTATTCACAGGGGGCGGATCCTACGAGCAGTACTTC. V is TRBV29-1 and J is TRBJ2-7; the match to TRBD1 covers 9 bases. CDR1 is SQVTM, CDR2 ANQGSEA, per germline. V dropped 6 bases and J dropped 1; count of bases not matched to a gene: 7. The CDR3 is 14 residues long.

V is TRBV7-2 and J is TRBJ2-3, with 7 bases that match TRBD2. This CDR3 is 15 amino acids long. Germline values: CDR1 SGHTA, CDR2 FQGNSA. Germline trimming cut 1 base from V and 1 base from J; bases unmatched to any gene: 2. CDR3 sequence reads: CASSLDTSGTDTQYF. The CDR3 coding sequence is TGTGCCAGCAGCTTAGACACTAGCGGCACAGATACGCAGTATTTT.

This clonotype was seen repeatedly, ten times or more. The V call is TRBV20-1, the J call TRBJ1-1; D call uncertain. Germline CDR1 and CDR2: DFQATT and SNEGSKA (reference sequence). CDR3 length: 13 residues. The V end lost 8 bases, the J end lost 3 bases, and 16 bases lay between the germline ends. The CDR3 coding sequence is TGCAGTAAGTCCGGGGTGGTCGACACTGAAGCTTTCTTT. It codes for CSKSGVVDTEAFF.

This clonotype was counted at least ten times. CDR3 sequence reads: CASTKTGMEGDTQYF. Written as DNA, the CDR3 is TGTGCCAGCACGAAGACAGGGATGGAGGGAGATACGCAGTATTTT. The rearrangement uses TRBV6-1 and TRBJ2-3, with a weak D call TRBD1 (7 bases). From germline, CDR1 is MNHNS and CDR2 SASEGT. This CDR3 has 15 amino acids. Trimming took off 7 bases at V and 5 bases at J, with 19 bases between the two ends.

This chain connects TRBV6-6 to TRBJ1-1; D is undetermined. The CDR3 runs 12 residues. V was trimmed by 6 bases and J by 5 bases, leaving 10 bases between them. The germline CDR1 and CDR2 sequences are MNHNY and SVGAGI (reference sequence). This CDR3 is CASRRGETEAFF. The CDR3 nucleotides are TGTGCCAGCAGGCGGGGAGAGACTGAAGCTTTCTTT.

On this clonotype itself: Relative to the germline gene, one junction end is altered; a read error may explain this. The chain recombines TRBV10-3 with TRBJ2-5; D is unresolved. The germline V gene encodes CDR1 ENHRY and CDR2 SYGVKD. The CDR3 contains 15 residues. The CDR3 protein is CAISESSRNQENQYF. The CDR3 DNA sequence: TGTGCCATCAGTGAGTCGAGTAGAAACCAAGAGAACCAGTACTTC.

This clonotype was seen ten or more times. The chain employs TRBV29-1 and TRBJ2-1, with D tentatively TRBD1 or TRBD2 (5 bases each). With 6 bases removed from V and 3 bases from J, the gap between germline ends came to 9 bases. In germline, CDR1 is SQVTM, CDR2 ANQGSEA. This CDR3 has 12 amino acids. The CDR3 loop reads CSVGTLYNEQFF. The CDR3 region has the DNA TGCAGCGTCGGGACGCTCTACAATGAGCAGTTCTTC.

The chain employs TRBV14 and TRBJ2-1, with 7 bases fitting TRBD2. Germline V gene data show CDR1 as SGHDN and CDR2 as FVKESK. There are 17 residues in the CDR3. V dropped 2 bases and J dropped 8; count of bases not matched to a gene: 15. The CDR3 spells CASSQFLGGKPKYEQFF. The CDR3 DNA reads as TGTGCCAGCAGCCAATTCCTGGGGGGGAAACCAAAGTATGAGCAGTTCTTC.

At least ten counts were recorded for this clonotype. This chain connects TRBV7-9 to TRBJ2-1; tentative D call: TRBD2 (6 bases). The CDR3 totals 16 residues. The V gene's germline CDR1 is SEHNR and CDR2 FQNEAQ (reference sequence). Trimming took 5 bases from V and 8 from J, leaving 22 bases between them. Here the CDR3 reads CASSPKLGGEGDEQFF. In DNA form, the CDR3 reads TGTGCCAGCAGCCCGAAACTGGGCGGGGAAGGCGATGAGCAGTTCTTC.

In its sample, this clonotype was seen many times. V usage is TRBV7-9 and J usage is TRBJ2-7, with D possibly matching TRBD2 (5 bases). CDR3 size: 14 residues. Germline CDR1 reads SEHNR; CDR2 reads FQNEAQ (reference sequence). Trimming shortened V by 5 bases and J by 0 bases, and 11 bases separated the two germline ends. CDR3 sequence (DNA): TGTGCCAGCAGCGAAGGTGGGAGCTCCTACGAGCAGTACTTC. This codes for CASSEGGSSYEQYF. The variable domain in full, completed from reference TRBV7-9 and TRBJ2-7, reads DTGVSQNPRHKITKRGQNVTFRCDPISEHNRLYWYRQTLGQGPEFLTYFQNEAQLEKSRLLSDRFSAERPKGSFSTLEIQRTEQGDSAMYLCASSEGGSSYEQYFGPGTRLTVT.

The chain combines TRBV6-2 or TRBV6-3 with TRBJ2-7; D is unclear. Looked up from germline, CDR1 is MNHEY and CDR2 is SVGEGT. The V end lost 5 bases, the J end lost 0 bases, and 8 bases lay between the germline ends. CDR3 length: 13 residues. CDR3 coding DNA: TGTGCCAGCAGTCGTCTGGGCTCCTACGAGCAGTACTTC. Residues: CASSRLGSYEQYF.

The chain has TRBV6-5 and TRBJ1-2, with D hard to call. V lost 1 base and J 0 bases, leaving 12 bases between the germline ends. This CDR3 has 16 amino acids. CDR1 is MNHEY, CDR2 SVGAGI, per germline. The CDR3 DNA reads TGTGCCAGCAGTTACTATTCGGCCGGTCCTAACTATGGCTACACCTTC. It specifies CASSYYSAGPNYGYTF.

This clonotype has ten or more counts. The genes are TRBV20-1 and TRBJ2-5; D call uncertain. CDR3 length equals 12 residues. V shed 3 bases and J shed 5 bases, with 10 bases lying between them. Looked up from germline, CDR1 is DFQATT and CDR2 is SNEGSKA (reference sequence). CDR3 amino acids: CSASLKSETQYF. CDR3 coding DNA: TGCAGTGCTAGTTTAAAATCGGAGACCCAGTACTTC.

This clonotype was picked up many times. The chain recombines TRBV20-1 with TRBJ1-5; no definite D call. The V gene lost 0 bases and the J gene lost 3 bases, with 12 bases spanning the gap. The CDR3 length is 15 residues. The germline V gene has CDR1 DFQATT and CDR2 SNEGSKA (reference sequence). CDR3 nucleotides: TGCAGTGCTAGAGACCCACTAGGGTCCAATCAGCCCCAGCATTTT. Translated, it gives CSARDPLGSNQPQHF.

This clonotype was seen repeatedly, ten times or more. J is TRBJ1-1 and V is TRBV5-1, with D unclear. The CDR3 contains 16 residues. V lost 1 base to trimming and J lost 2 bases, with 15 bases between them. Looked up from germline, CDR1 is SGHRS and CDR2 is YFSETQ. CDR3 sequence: CASSLSAGQPNTEAFF. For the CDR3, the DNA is TGCGCCAGCAGCTTGTCAGCCGGGCAGCCCAACACTGAAGCTTTCTTT.

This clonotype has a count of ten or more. In DNA, the CDR3 is TGCAGCGTCATTGGGTCGGGGGCCACGTGGGATGGCTACACCTTC. Translated, it gives CSVIGSGATWDGYTF. This rearrangement joins TRBV29-1 to TRBJ1-2; D may be TRBD1 (6 bases). There are 15 residues in the CDR3. Germline V gene sequence: CDR1 SQVTM, CDR2 ANQGSEA. V was clipped by 6 bases and J by 6 bases, with 23 bases between them.

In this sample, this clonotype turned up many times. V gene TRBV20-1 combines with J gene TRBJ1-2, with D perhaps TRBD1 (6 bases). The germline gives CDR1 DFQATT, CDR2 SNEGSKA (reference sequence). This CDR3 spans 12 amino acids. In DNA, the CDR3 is TGCATTCCCCAGGGGCGGGGCTATGGCTACACCTTC. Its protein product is CIPQGRGYGYTF.

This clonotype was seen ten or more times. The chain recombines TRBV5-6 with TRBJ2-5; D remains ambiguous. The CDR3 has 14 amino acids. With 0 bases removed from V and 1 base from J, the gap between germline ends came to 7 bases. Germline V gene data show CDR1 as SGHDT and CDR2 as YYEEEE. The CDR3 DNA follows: TGTGCCAGCAGCTTGGCAGGCCCCCAAGAGACCCAGTACTTC. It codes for CASSLAGPQETQYF.